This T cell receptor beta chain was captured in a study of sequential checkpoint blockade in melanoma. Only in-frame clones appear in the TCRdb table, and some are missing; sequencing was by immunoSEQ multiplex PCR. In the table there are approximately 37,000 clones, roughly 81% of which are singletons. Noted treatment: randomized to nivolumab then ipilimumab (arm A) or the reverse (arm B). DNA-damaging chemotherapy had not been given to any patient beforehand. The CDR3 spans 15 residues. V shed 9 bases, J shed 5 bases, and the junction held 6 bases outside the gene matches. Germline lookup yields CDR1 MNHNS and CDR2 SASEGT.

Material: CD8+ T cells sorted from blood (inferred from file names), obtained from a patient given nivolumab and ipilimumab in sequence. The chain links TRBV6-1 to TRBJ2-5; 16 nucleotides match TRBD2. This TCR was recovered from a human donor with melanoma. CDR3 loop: CASVGTSGGAETQYF. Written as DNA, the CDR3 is TGTGCCAGTGTCGGGACTAGCGGGGGGGCTGAGACCCAGTACTTC.